The present TCR beta chain was sequenced within a study of CD8 T cells in Susac syndrome. Study overall: Roughly eight of the sequenced Susac syndrome patients were in remission, and roughly six had active disease.

Purification of the CD8+ and CD4+ T cells relied on negative isolation, and TEMRA cells underwent FACS enrichment. V lost 4 bases and J 5 bases, leaving 18 bases between the germline ends. The germline gives CDR1 SGDLS, CDR2 YYNGEE. CDR3 length: 15 amino acids. RNA amounts of about 0.45 to 1 ug underwent reverse transcription with random hexamers. TCRdb reprocessed the immunoSEQ multiplex PCR reads via MiXCR and lists one record per CDR3 protein. The data contain roughly 250,000 distinct CDR3 sequences, less than 96% of them singletons. The sample was CD4+ T cells from PBMCs. This sequence originates from a human donor with Susac syndrome. This rearrangement joins TRBV9 to TRBJ2-5; D is undetermined. The CDR3 loop reads CASSLTYWMGETQYF. In DNA form, the CDR3 reads TGTGCCAGCAGCCTAACCTATTGGATGGGGGAGACCCAGTACTTC.